This T cell receptor (beta chain) was retrieved from a study of radiation and T cells in renal cell carcinoma. Points on this clone: Its target is not known.

Noted time point: blood 4 weeks post-SBRT, at nephrectomy. The treatment denotes: 15 Gy SBRT to primary tumor, nephrectomy 4 weeks later. Nephrectomy followed 15 Gy stereotactic body radiation by 4 weeks. Clear cell pathology was present in this patient's renal cell carcinoma. Notes on the study in general: No pretreatment tumor biopsies were available for baseline clonotypes.

This table comes from immunoSEQ multiplex PCR, and its TCRdb copy is limited to in-frame clones, with some not included. Among around 180,000 clones listed, about 87% were seen once. With 4 bases removed from V and 5 bases from J, the gap between germline ends came to 12 bases. The length of the CDR3 is 13 residues. Germline CDR1 reads MNHEY; CDR2 reads SVGAGI. The sequences come from blood, collected from a patient whose treatment included radiotherapy and nephrectomy. The TCR originated in a woman between 50 and 59 years old with renal cell carcinoma. The chain combines TRBV6-5 with TRBJ2-7; tentatively, D is TRBD1 (6 bases). CDR3 protein: CASSSLQGNEQYF. The CDR3, as DNA: TGTGCCAGCAGTTCTTTACAGGGAAACGAGCAGTACTTC.